These 29 T cell receptor beta chains originate from one sample sequenced in a study of T cells in Graves' hyperthyroidism and ophthalmopathy. Amplified regions were TCR beta CDR3 sequences from RNA transcripts. The HTBI primer set drove a first-round RT-PCR of the TCR CDR3. TCRdb re-analysed the multiplex PCR reads in MiXCR, keeping a single row per CDR3 protein. The sample records 600,000 or so distinct CDR3 sequences, about 14% being singletons. The sequenced material came from blood. These receptors came from a woman between 18 and 30 years old with Graves' ophthalmopathy.

This clonotype was recorded a few times. J is TRBJ2-5 and V is TRBV9, with D perhaps TRBD2 (6 bases). The germline V and J ends were trimmed by 0 bases and 3 bases, with 18 bases remaining between them. The CDR3 runs to 17 residues. Germline V gene lookup returns CDR1 SGDLS and CDR2 YYNGEE. Here the CDR3 DNA reads TGTGCCAGCAGCGTAGGATCGGGTGGTAGCGGAGAAGAGACCCAGTACTTC. Residues: CASSVGSGGSGEETQYF.

The sample holds a few counts of this clonotype. The CDR3 is CSARDRGDGATNEKLFF. The CDR3 DNA sequence: TGCAGTGCTAGAGATCGGGGGGACGGAGCAACTAATGAAAAACTGTTTTTT. The chain is built from TRBV20-1 and TRBJ1-4; D might be TRBD1 (5 bases). CDR3 size: 17 residues. The V end was cut by 0 bases, the J end by 0 bases, with 14 bases between. Germline V gene sequence: CDR1 DFQATT, CDR2 SNEGSKA (reference sequence).

This chain uses TRBV6-5 with TRBJ1-2, with D tentatively TRBD1 (5 bases). The ends were cut back, 2 bases at V and 2 bases at J, with 12 bases in the middle. Germline values: CDR1 MNHEY, CDR2 SVGAGI. The CDR3 consists of 15 residues. CDR3 sequence: CASSYAQDSNYGYTF. The CDR3, as DNA: TGTGCCAGCAGTTACGCACAGGACTCAAACTATGGCTACACCTTC.

This clonotype was picked up many times. The chain has TRBV7-3 and TRBJ2-1; D gene ambiguous. The CDR3 totals 14 residues. Trimming stripped 5 bases from V and 4 bases from J, with 12 bases between. Germline CDR1 reads SGHTA; CDR2 reads FQGTGA. In DNA, the CDR3 is TGTGCCAGCAGCACCTCGACGGATTACAATGAGCAGTTCTTC. This translates into CASSTSTDYNEQFF.

The rearrangement joins TRBV2 to TRBJ2-5; 11 nucleotides match TRBD2. This CDR3 has 14 residues. Germline CDR1 and CDR2: SNHLY and FYNNEI. The V gene end was trimmed by 6 bases and the J gene end by 5 bases; junction bases not matched to a gene: 5. CDR3 in amino acids: CASRLAGALETQYF. Written as DNA, the CDR3 is TGTGCCAGCAGACTAGCGGGAGCCTTGGAGACCCAGTACTTC.

This clonotype came up many times. The chain combines TRBV11-1 with TRBJ2-3, with D tentatively TRBD2 (6 bases). Trimming took 2 bases from V and 0 from J, leaving 9 bases between them. The germline V gene encodes CDR1 SGHAT and CDR2 FQDESV (reference sequence). The CDR3 has 15 amino acids. The CDR3 loop is CASSLTEGSTDTQYF. CDR3 DNA: TGTGCCAGCAGCTTAACGGAGGGGAGCACAGATACGCAGTATTTT.

This clonotype was observed a handful of times. The chain is built from TRBV7-8 and TRBJ1-2; D ambiguous. Per germline, CDR1 SGHVS and CDR2 FQNEAQ. The germline V and J ends were trimmed by 5 bases and 3 bases, with 22 bases remaining between them. The CDR3 extends over 17 amino acids. This CDR3 reads CASSPGPLKSRDYGYTF. CDR3 bases: TGTGCCAGCAGCCCCGGCCCCTTAAAGTCGCGGGACTATGGCTACACCTTC.

This clonotype was observed a handful of times. This chain connects TRBV28 to TRBJ1-6; the D gene is possibly TRBD1 (5 bases). The CDR3 sequence is 17 residues long. Trimming pared 3 bases from V and 10 bases from J, leaving 22 bases between. Germline V lookup: CDR1 MDHEN, CDR2 SYDVKM. This CDR3 is CASSFSQRGGGGSPLHF. The DNA of the CDR3 is TGTGCCAGCAGTTTCTCCCAACGGGGCGGGGGGGGGTCACCCCTCCACTTT.

In this sample, this clonotype turned up once. The CDR3 reads CASSELTGFRYNEQFF. CDR3 nucleotides: TGTGCCAGCAGTGAGCTCACAGGGTTTCGCTACAATGAGCAGTTCTTC. V gene TRBV6-1 combines with J gene TRBJ2-1, with D perhaps TRBD1 (6 bases). Germline V gene data show CDR1 as MNHNS and CDR2 as SASEGT. This CDR3 has 16 amino acids. Deletions cut 3 bases from V and 3 bases from J, with 15 bases between.

This clonotype was picked up a small number of times. This chain joins TRBV7-9 and TRBJ1-6, with D tentatively TRBD1 (6 bases). V lost 1 base and J lost 7, with 14 bases in between. CDR3 size: 16 residues. Germline lookup yields CDR1 SEHNR and CDR2 FQNEAQ (reference sequence). In DNA, the CDR3 is TGTGCCAGCAGCTTAGGACCCAGGGGTGGGAATTCACCCCTCCACTTT. It codes for CASSLGPRGGNSPLHF.

This clonotype was seen repeatedly, ten times or more. This rearrangement joins TRBV2 to TRBJ2-3; 7 nucleotides agree with TRBD2. The junction had 12 bases not matched to a gene; V was cut back by 9 bases and J by 6 bases. Germline CDR1 is SNHLY and CDR2 is FYNNEI. This CDR3 is 14 amino acids long. In nucleotides, the CDR3 is TGTGCCAGTAACCGGGACTATGGTTCCGATACGCAGTATTTT. Translation: CASNRDYGSDTQYF.

This clonotype was detected many times. The chain links TRBV20-1 to TRBJ2-3; the match to TRBD2 covers 9 bases. This CDR3 is 14 amino acids long. V lost 5 bases to trimming and J lost 4 bases; unmatched junction nucleotides: 7. The V gene's germline CDR1 is DFQATT and CDR2 SNEGSKA (reference sequence). CDR3 region: CSASAGGRADTQYF. The CDR3 region has the DNA TGCAGTGCTTCCGCGGGAGGGAGGGCAGATACGCAGTATTTT.

This clonotype was observed many times. The chain is built from TRBV6-5 and TRBJ2-1; D unresolved. Trimming cost V 0 bases and J 5 bases, with 8 bases left between them. This CDR3 comprises 14 residues. Germline V gene sequence: CDR1 MNHEY, CDR2 SVGAGI. CDR3 residues: CASSYSHFDNEQFF. In DNA, the CDR3 is TGTGCCAGCAGTTACTCGCATTTCGACAATGAGCAGTTCTTC.

This clonotype showed up many times. The chain has TRBV12-3 or TRBV12-4 and TRBJ1-1; D is ambiguous. Trimming left V 0 bases short and J 1 base short, with 9 bases between. CDR3 size: 15 residues. The chain's CDR3 is CASSLAAATNTEAFF. As DNA, the CDR3 is TGTGCCAGCAGTTTAGCTGCAGCTACGAACACTGAAGCTTTCTTT.

In this sample, this clonotype turned up a few times. The chain uses TRBV7-9 and TRBJ2-7; D perhaps matches TRBD2 (5 bases). V shed 5 bases and J shed 6 bases, with 11 bases lying between them. The CDR3 spans 12 residues. The germline V gene encodes CDR1 SEHNR and CDR2 FQNEAQ (reference sequence). This CDR3 is CASSPHEGEQYF. As DNA, the CDR3 is TGTGCCAGCAGCCCTCACGAGGGCGAGCAGTACTTC.

This clonotype was seen a few times. The chain combines TRBV20-1 with TRBJ2-2; either TRBD1 or TRBD2 may fit D (5 bases each). Trimming left V 6 bases short and J 8 bases short, with 13 bases between. This CDR3 comprises 12 residues. Germline CDR1 reads DFQATT; CDR2 reads SNEGSKA (reference sequence). CDR3 nucleotides: TGCAGTGCCACGACAGTAGCGGGGGAGCTGTTTTTT. Amino acid sequence: CSATTVAGELFF.

This clonotype was detected ten times or more. The chain combines TRBV27 with TRBJ1-2; weak D call: TRBD1 (6 bases). This CDR3 has 18 amino acids. Germline values: CDR1 MNHEY, CDR2 SMNVEV (reference sequence). Between the trimmed V and J ends, which lost 2 bases and 4 bases, there was a span of 23 bases. The CDR3 region has the DNA TGTGCCAGCAGTTTACTATCCGGGGGGGGGGGCGCGGGCTATGGCTACACCTTC. It is translated as CASSLLSGGGGAGYGYTF.

The sample holds many counts of this clonotype. V gene TRBV30 combines with J gene TRBJ2-7; D ambiguous. Looked up from germline, CDR1 is GTSNPN and CDR2 is SVGIG (reference sequence). This CDR3 is 13 amino acids long. V dropped 0 bases and J dropped 3 bases, with 9 bases sitting between them. CDR3 region: CAWSVALDYEQYF. As DNA, the CDR3 is TGTGCCTGGAGTGTCGCCCTGGACTACGAGCAGTACTTC.

There are many counts of this clonotype. The V call is TRBV2, the J call TRBJ2-3; no definite D call. Germline V lookup: CDR1 SNHLY, CDR2 FYNNEI. This CDR3 has 13 residues. Trimming stripped 6 bases from V and 1 base from J, with 8 bases between. The CDR3 DNA follows: TGTGCCAGCAGCATTTGGGGCACAGATACGCAGTATTTT. Translating gives CASSIWGTDTQYF.

This chain links TRBV4-1 with TRBJ2-1, with 11 bases lining up with TRBD2. CDR1 and CDR2 (germline): MGHRA, YSYEKL. This CDR3 has 16 residues. V trimming: 2 bases; J trimming: 5 bases; junction bases outside the gene matches: 5. The CDR3 DNA follows: TGCGCCAGCAGCCAACTTAGCGGGAGGGTGAACAATGAGCAGTTCTTC. As protein: CASSQLSGRVNNEQFF.

This clonotype has ten or more counts. The chain links TRBV7-9 to TRBJ1-4; 7 bases align to TRBD1. The CDR3 is 15 amino acids. Germline V gene data show CDR1 as SEHNR and CDR2 as FQNEAQ (reference sequence). V dropped 4 bases and J dropped 4; count of bases not matched to a gene: 6. CDR3 loop: CASSSQTGSNEKLFF. CDR3 sequence (DNA): TGTGCCAGCAGCTCGCAGACAGGGAGTAATGAAAAACTGTTTTTT.

This clonotype was seen repeatedly, ten times or more. The V call is TRBV9, the J call TRBJ2-7; 10 bases are shared with TRBD2. Germline V lookup: CDR1 SGDLS, CDR2 YYNGEE. The CDR3 is made up of 15 amino acids. J was trimmed by 4 bases and V by 0 bases; bases with no gene match: 4. CDR3 region: CASSVVASGSYEQYF. For the CDR3, the DNA is TGTGCCAGCAGCGTAGTTGCTAGCGGGAGTTACGAGCAGTACTTC.

The sample holds many counts of this clonotype. The V call is TRBV12-3 or TRBV12-4, the J call TRBJ2-1; 9 nucleotides agree with TRBD2. This CDR3 contains 16 residues. With V trimmed by 5 bases and J by 7 bases, 12 bases remained unmatched. Here the CDR3 reads CASSLATSGRRNEQFF. CDR3 bases: TGTGCCAGCAGTCTCGCCACTAGCGGGCGGAGGAATGAGCAGTTCTTC.

Regarding this clonotype: A much larger clonotype is one base distant, so this may be a read error. The chain is built from TRBV2 and TRBJ2-3; possible D gene TRBD1, 5 bases. CDR3 size: 16 residues. The germline gives CDR1 SNHLY, CDR2 FYNNEI. The CDR3 protein is CASSAALGALTDMQYF. CDR3 coding DNA: TGTGCCAGCAGTGCGGCTTTAGGGGCCCTCACAGATATGCAGTATTTT.

About this clonotype itself: One end of the junction is discordant with germline, which a read error may explain. The rearrangement uses TRBV11-1 and TRBJ2-7; 8 bases match TRBD1. The CDR3 is 16 amino acids. Germline V CDR1 and CDR2: SGHAT, FQDESV (reference sequence). CDR3 DNA sequence: TGTGCCAGCAGCTTTATACCAGGGGGCTCATCCTCCGAGCAGTACTTC. Residues: CASSFIPGGSSSEQYF. Combining the CDR3 with reference TRBV11-1 and TRBJ2-7 gives the whole variable domain EAEVAQSPRYKITEKSQAVAFWCDPISGHATLYWYRQILGQGPELLVQFQDESVVDDSQLPKDRFSAERLKGVDSTLKIQPAELGDSAMYLCASSFIPGGSSSEQYFGPGTRLTVT.

This clonotype showed up many times. The J gene is TRBJ2-1, the V gene TRBV20-1; 8 bases match TRBD2. The CDR3 length is 12 residues. The ends lost 4 bases at V and 6 bases at J; junction bases unmatched: 2. The germline gives CDR1 DFQATT, CDR2 SNEGSKA (reference sequence). This CDR3 is CSAISGINEQFF. The CDR3 nucleotides are TGCAGTGCTATTAGCGGGATCAATGAGCAGTTCTTC.

This chain links TRBV4-3 with TRBJ2-7; 9 nucleotides agree with TRBD1. This CDR3 spans 15 amino acids. V shed 3 bases, J shed 6 bases, and the junction held 9 bases outside the gene matches. The germline gives CDR1 LGHNA, CDR2 YSLEER. CDR3 DNA sequence: TGCGCCAGCAGCCAGATTTTAGGACAGGGGCGCGAGCAGTACTTC. Translation gives CASSQILGQGREQYF.

This clonotype was counted ten times or more. This chain links TRBV5-1 with TRBJ1-2; tentative D call: TRBD1 (5 bases). The V and J ends lost 0 bases and 1 base respectively, with 16 bases between them. Looked up from germline, CDR1 is SGHRS and CDR2 is YFSETQ. The CDR3 consists of 17 residues. The CDR3 here is CASSLAGSGDGNYGYTF. The CDR3 DNA reads as TGCGCCAGCAGCTTGGCCGGATCCGGGGACGGTAACTATGGCTACACCTTC.

This clonotype was seen only a few times. The CDR3 is CAGDWTDPHEQYF. CDR3 DNA: TGTGCCGGAGATTGGACGGACCCTCACGAGCAGTACTTC. V and J are TRBV10-3 and TRBJ2-7; D uncertain. The CDR3 runs 13 residues. Germline loops: CDR1 ENHRY, CDR2 SYGVKD. V was pared by 11 bases and J by 5 bases, with 19 bases between.